One sample yielded the 32 T cell receptor beta chains listed below, sequenced in a study of T cell responses to AZD1222 COVID-19 vaccine. Data came from immunoSEQ multiplex PCR; TCRdb stores just in-frame clones and leaves some out. The repertoire holds some 120,000 clones, with around 87% as singletons. Here the sequenced sample was peripheral blood, taken on day 0 of AZD1222 vaccination. The receptors were sampled from an adult in good health.

The chain is built from TRBV7-6 and TRBJ1-3; a weak D match, TRBD1 (6 bases). This CDR3 region has 15 residues. The germline V gene encodes CDR1 SGHVS and CDR2 FNYEAQ. V shed 6 bases and J shed 2 bases, with 14 bases lying between them. The CDR3 DNA is TGTGCCAGCAGTTACAGGGATGGGGCTGGAAACACCATATATTTT. Protein: CASSYRDGAGNTIYF.

The CDR3 DNA reads TGTGCCAGCAGCTTCGGACAGGGGTTCTTAGAGACCCAGTACTTC. This gives the protein CASSFGQGFLETQYF. J is TRBJ2-5 and V is TRBV7-7, with 9 bases that match TRBD1. The CDR3 covers 15 residues. J lost 4 bases, V lost 3 bases, and 6 bases had no gene match. Germline values: CDR1 SSHAT, CDR2 FNYEAQ (reference sequence).

The CDR3 sequence is CASSPQAWGDTEAFF. The CDR3 bases are TGTGCCAGCAGTCCCCAGGCGTGGGGAGACACTGAAGCTTTCTTT. The rearrangement uses TRBV27 and TRBJ1-1; D remains ambiguous. The germline V gene has CDR1 MNHEY and CDR2 SMNVEV (reference sequence). V was cut by 5 bases and J by 3 bases, with 16 bases left in between. The CDR3 is 15 amino acids.

The chain is built from TRBV3-1 (or the pseudogene TRBV3-2) and TRBJ1-3; no clear D gene. Germline CDR1 LGHDT, CDR2 YNNKEL (reference sequence). V was clipped by 6 bases and J by 4 bases, with 7 bases between them. This CDR3 spans 12 amino acids. The CDR3 DNA is TGTGCCAGCAGGGGTGGAGGAAACACCATATATTTT. Its protein is CASRGGGNTIYF.

The chain joins TRBV11-2 to TRBJ1-5, with no clear D. Per germline, CDR1 SGHAT and CDR2 FQNNGV. Trimming took off 1 base at V and 4 bases at J, with 8 bases between the two ends. This CDR3 has 14 residues. The DNA of the CDR3 is TGTGCCAGCAGCTTAGCGGCAGGTAATCAGCCCCAGCATTTT. This encodes CASSLAAGNQPQHF.

This clone was seen just once. The genes are TRBV5-1 and TRBJ2-5; D unresolved. CDR1 and CDR2 (germline): SGHRS, YFSETQ. Trimming left V 2 bases short and J 3 bases short, with 8 bases between. This CDR3 comprises 13 residues. The CDR3 sequence: CASSFSGEETQYF. In DNA form, the CDR3 reads TGCGCCAGCAGCTTCTCAGGAGAAGAGACCCAGTACTTC.

The chain uses TRBV7-2 and TRBJ2-7; 8 positions match TRBD2. The germline CDR1 and CDR2 sequences are SGHTA and FQGNSA. V shed 3 bases, J shed 0 bases, and the junction held 4 bases outside the gene matches. The CDR3 covers 15 residues. The CDR3 region has the DNA TGTGCCAGCAGCTTGGAGCGGGGGAGCTCCTACGAGCAGTACTTC. Translation gives CASSLERGSSYEQYF.

The V gene is TRBV7-8, the J gene TRBJ2-3; no clear D gene. This CDR3 is built from 11 residues. The V gene's germline CDR1 is SGHVS and CDR2 FQNEAQ. V dropped 5 bases and J dropped 10 bases, with 10 bases sitting between them. The CDR3 here is CASSTYEAQYF. The CDR3 DNA reads as TGTGCCAGCAGCACATACGAGGCGCAGTATTTT.

The CDR3 reads CASSQDGPNSNQPQHF. In DNA form, the CDR3 reads TGTGCCAGCAGCCAAGATGGTCCCAATAGCAATCAGCCCCAGCATTTT. V is TRBV3-1 (or the pseudogene TRBV3-2) and J is TRBJ1-5; no definite D call. Germline CDR1 is LGHDT and CDR2 is YNNKEL (reference sequence). V gave up 0 bases and J gave up 0 bases, with 9 bases separating them. This CDR3 comprises 16 residues.

Worth noting for this clone: A read error may account for a junction end that differs from germline. V is TRBV11-2 and J is TRBJ2-7; TRBD2 might be the D (6 bases). The CDR3 runs to 12 residues. Per the germline V gene, CDR1 is SGHAT and CDR2 is FQNNGV. The CDR3 reads CASSLALEGPCF. For the CDR3, the DNA is TGTGCCAGCAGCTTAGCCCTGGAGGGGCCGTGCTTC. Supplemented by reference TRBV11-2 and TRBJ2-7, the full variable domain reads EAGVAQSPRYKIIEKRQSVAFWCNPISGHATLYWYQQILGQGPKLLIQFQNNGVVDDSQLPKDRFSAERLKGVDSTLKIQPAKLEDSAVYLCASSLALEGPCFGPGTRLTVT.

CDR3: CASSLRGPRMRTQYF. In DNA, the CDR3 is TGTGCCAGCAGCCTCAGGGGGCCCCGGATGAGGACCCAGTACTTC. The V and J genes are TRBV13 and TRBJ2-5, with 8 positions matching TRBD1. V lost 5 bases to trimming and J lost 7 bases; unmatched junction nucleotides: 12. Germline V lookup: CDR1 PRHDT, CDR2 FYEKMQ (reference sequence). CDR3 length: 15 residues.

The V call is TRBV18, the J call TRBJ1-5; 7 bases agree with TRBD1. In germline, CDR1 is KGHSH, CDR2 LQKENI. The ends lost 3 bases at V and 3 bases at J; junction bases unmatched: 5. The CDR3 length is 15 residues. The CDR3 is CASSPDRATNQPQHF. CDR3 nucleotide sequence: TGTGCCAGCTCACCCGACAGGGCGACCAATCAGCCCCAGCATTTT.

This chain joins TRBV4-1 and TRBJ1-2; 8 nucleotides agree with TRBD1. V was pared by 0 bases and J by 8 bases, with 8 bases of the junction left unmatched. This CDR3 region has 15 residues. Germline V gene sequence: CDR1 MGHRA, CDR2 YSYEKL. CDR3 nucleotide sequence: TGCGCCAGCAGCCAAGATATCCAGGGGGCGATCGGCTACACCTTC. Residues: CASSQDIQGAIGYTF.

The chain has TRBV7-2 and TRBJ1-5, with 7 bases identical to TRBD1. The V gene's germline CDR1 is SGHTA and CDR2 FQGNSA. This CDR3 has 13 amino acids. Losses at the gene ends were 3 bases for V and 9 bases for J; bases not matched to a gene: 5. CDR3 nucleotide sequence: TGTGCCAGCAGCTTGTCACAGGGGCGGCCCCAGCATTTT. Its translation: CASSLSQGRPQHF.

The chain couples TRBV5-1 to TRBJ2-1, with 7 bases lining up with TRBD1. Germline-derived CDR1 and CDR2 are SGHRS and YFSETQ. The length of the CDR3 is 15 residues. The ends lost 2 bases at V and 4 bases at J; junction bases unmatched: 6. The CDR3 sequence is CASSFPGQSYNEQFF. For the CDR3, the DNA is TGCGCCAGCAGCTTTCCGGGACAGAGTTACAATGAGCAGTTCTTC.

The CDR3 is CASSVEDSSLVDEQYF. The CDR3 DNA sequence: TGTGCCAGCAGCGTAGAGGATAGCTCTCTCGTGGACGAGCAGTACTTC. J is TRBJ2-7 and V is TRBV9; D gene ambiguous. Between the trimmed V and J ends, which lost 0 bases and 5 bases, there was a span of 18 bases. The germline V gene encodes CDR1 SGDLS and CDR2 YYNGEE. This CDR3 has 16 residues.

CDR3 sequence (DNA): TGTGCCAGCAGCGTAGGGACGGAAAATTCACCCCTCCACTTT. This translates into CASSVGTENSPLHF. This sequence joins TRBV9 and TRBJ1-6; no definite D call. Between the trimmed V and J ends, which lost 0 bases and 7 bases, there was a span of 8 bases. CDR1 SGDLS and CDR2 YYNGEE come from the germline V gene. The CDR3 loop spans 14 amino acids.

The J gene is TRBJ2-3, the V gene TRBV2; 9 bases map to TRBD2. Losses at the gene ends were 6 bases for V and 4 bases for J; bases not matched to a gene: 14. Germline values: CDR1 SNHLY, CDR2 FYNNEI. The CDR3 totals 17 residues. The CDR3 sequence: CASRPPKRLAEADTQYF. CDR3 nucleotides: TGTGCCAGCAGGCCCCCTAAGCGACTAGCGGAGGCAGATACGCAGTATTTT. The variable domain in full, completed from reference TRBV2 and TRBJ2-3, reads EPEVTQTPSHQVTQMGQEVILRCVPISNHLYFYWYRQILGQKVEFLVSFYNNEISEKSEIFDDQFSVERPDGSNFTLKIRSTKLEDSAMYFCASRPPKRLAEADTQYFGPGTRLTVL.

This chain links TRBV11-3 with TRBJ2-7, with D hard to call. V was trimmed by 10 bases and J by 2 bases, leaving 15 bases between them. Germline values: CDR1 SGHNT, CDR2 YENEEA. CDR3 size: 13 residues. Here the CDR3 DNA reads TGTGCCAACCTTCATGGGGTCACCTACGAGCAGTACTTC. It codes for CANLHGVTYEQYF.

The rearrangement joins TRBV7-2 to TRBJ2-6; 7 nucleotides align to TRBD1. V lost 5 bases and J lost 0; bases outside the gene matches: 7. CDR3 length equals 17 residues. The V gene's germline CDR1 is SGHTA and CDR2 FQGNSA. The CDR3 spells CASSPQGTASGANVLTF. CDR3 nucleotides: TGTGCCAGCAGCCCACAAGGGACAGCCTCTGGGGCCAACGTCCTGACTTTC.

The rearrangement links TRBV7-9 to TRBJ2-7; no clear D. CDR1 is SEHNR and CDR2 is FQNEAQ in the germline V gene (reference sequence). The CDR3 has 17 amino acids. Trimming removed 2 bases from V and 3 bases from J, with 20 bases in between. The CDR3 protein is CASSLSPDEERYYEQYF. In DNA form, the CDR3 reads TGTGCCAGCAGCTTATCCCCTGACGAGGAAAGATACTACGAGCAGTACTTC.

The chain uses TRBV12-3 or TRBV12-4 and TRBJ1-1; D is unresolved. There are 13 residues in the CDR3. V dropped 2 bases and J dropped 4 bases, with 8 bases sitting between them. Here the CDR3 DNA reads TGTGCCAGCAGTTTACAGAGTCCCACTGAAGCTTTCTTT. Translation: CASSLQSPTEAFF.

The chain has TRBV4-1 and TRBJ2-1, with D tentatively TRBD2 (5 bases). Per germline, CDR1 MGHRA and CDR2 YSYEKL. V was clipped by 7 bases and J by 9 bases, with 10 bases between them. The CDR3 length is 11 residues. The CDR3 loop reads CASTESGEQFF. In DNA form, the CDR3 reads TGCGCCAGCACCGAGAGCGGTGAGCAGTTCTTC.

A single count supports this clone. CDR3 loop: CASSWDRVTDTQYF. CDR3 nucleotide sequence: TGTGCCAGCAGTTGGGACAGGGTCACAGATACGCAGTATTTT. The rearrangement links TRBV11-2 to TRBJ2-3, with TRBD1 identical over 9 bases. J gave up 2 bases and V 6 bases, and 3 bases lay outside the gene matches. Germline V CDR1 and CDR2: SGHAT, FQNNGV. CDR3 length equals 14 residues.

The V gene is TRBV7-8, the J gene TRBJ2-2; no reliable D call. Trimming shortened V by 2 bases and J by 6 bases, and 13 bases separated the two germline ends. The CDR3 covers 15 residues. Germline loops: CDR1 SGHVS, CDR2 FQNEAQ. CDR3 bases: TGTGCCAGCAGCTTAAGTGGTCCCGGCCCCGGGGAGCTGTTTTTT. Translated: CASSLSGPGPGELFF.

This chain links TRBV7-8 with TRBJ2-2, with 10 bases lining up with TRBD2. CDR1 SGHVS and CDR2 FQNEAQ come from the germline V gene. The CDR3 is 15 amino acids. The V gene end was trimmed by 4 bases and the J gene end by 8 bases; junction bases not matched to a gene: 7. The CDR3 is CASSSKRGGRGELFF. DNA for the CDR3: TGTGCCAGCAGCTCAAAGCGGGGGGGCCGAGGGGAGCTGTTTTTT. Full variable domain (outside the CDR3, taken from reference TRBV7-8 and TRBJ2-2): GAGVSQSPRYKVAKRGQDVALRCDPISGHVSLFWYQQALGQGPEFLTYFQNEAQLDKSGLPSDRFFAERPEGSVSTLKIQRTQQEDSAVYLCASSSKRGGRGELFFGEGSRLTVL.

V usage is TRBV7-8 and J usage is TRBJ2-1, with 9 bases aligning to TRBD1. The CDR3 covers 19 residues. Germline V lookup: CDR1 SGHVS, CDR2 FQNEAQ. V was pared by 2 bases and J by 7 bases, with 18 bases of the junction left unmatched. CDR3 loop: CASSLRRSSGTGSRNEQFF. For the CDR3, the DNA is TGTGCCAGCAGCTTAAGGAGGTCATCGGGGACAGGGTCGCGAAATGAGCAGTTCTTC.

The V call is TRBV27, the J call TRBJ2-1; 10 bases agree with TRBD2. Germline values: CDR1 MNHEY, CDR2 SMNVEV (reference sequence). The CDR3 loop spans 15 amino acids. V gave up 5 bases and J gave up 4 bases; unmatched junction bases: 5. The DNA for the CDR3 is TGTGCCAGCAGTGAAGGACTAGCGGTTTACAATGAGCAGTTCTTC. Its protein product is CASSEGLAVYNEQFF.

V usage is TRBV25-1 and J usage is TRBJ1-5, with D hard to call. Trimming shortened V by 3 bases and J by 3 bases, and 9 bases separated the two germline ends. This CDR3 comprises 14 residues. Germline CDR1 is MGHDK and CDR2 is SYGVNS. This chain's CDR3 is CASSEARINQPQHF. DNA for the CDR3: TGTGCCAGCAGTGAGGCACGGATCAATCAGCCCCAGCATTTT.

This CDR3 reads CATNDDGTGIGLSSYTF. The CDR3 DNA is TGTGCCACCAATGATGACGGGACAGGGATTGGCCTTAGTAGCTACACCTTC. The chain joins TRBV15 to TRBJ1-2, with 9 bases that match TRBD1. V was pared by 7 bases and J by 9 bases, with 21 bases of the junction left unmatched. The CDR3 consists of 17 residues. CDR1 LNHNV and CDR2 YYDKDF come from the germline V gene (reference sequence).

There are a few counts of this clone. V usage is TRBV18 and J usage is TRBJ2-1, with TRBD2 matching over 9 bases. The CDR3 runs to 18 residues. V trimming: 2 bases; J trimming: 6 bases; junction bases outside the gene matches: 14. Germline-derived CDR1 and CDR2 are KGHSH and LQKENI. The CDR3 nucleotides are TGTGCCAGCTCACCAACAGGGAGGGAGCGGGGGGCCTTCAATGAGCAGTTCTTC. It codes for CASSPTGRERGAFNEQFF.

The genes are TRBV29-1 and TRBJ2-3; D gene unclear. Germline assignment: CDR1 SQVTM and CDR2 ANQGSEA. Trimming pared 8 bases from V and 6 bases from J, leaving 12 bases between. This CDR3 has 11 amino acids. As DNA, the CDR3 is TGCAGCACTCCCCTGACGGATACGCAGTATTTT. Amino acid sequence: CSTPLTDTQYF.